This TCR beta chain was retrieved from a study of OX40 agonist ivuxolimab in advanced cancers. TCRdb's table, derived via immunoSEQ multiplex PCR, lists solely in-frame clones and lacks some. The repertoire holds approximately 65,000 clones, with roughly 87% as singletons. This CDR3 region has 16 residues. The V end was cut by 1 base, the J end by 1 base, with 13 bases between. Germline lookup yields CDR1 SEHNR and CDR2 FQNEAQ (reference sequence). Sequences were derived from CD4+ or CD8+ T cells sorted from blood, sampled in a trial of the OX40 agonist ivuxolimab. The clonotype was recovered from an adult with an advanced solid tumor such as melanoma, head and neck, liver or kidney cancer. The chain combines TRBV7-9 with TRBJ2-5; possibly TRBD2 for D (5 bases). The CDR3 region is CASSLVVGVVQETQYF. The DNA of the CDR3 is TGTGCCAGCAGCTTAGTGGTCGGGGTGGTCCAAGAGACCCAGTACTTC.